Here is one T cell receptor beta chain with its context. This CDR3 has 15 residues. The V gene's germline CDR1 is MNHNS and CDR2 SASEGT. Losses at the gene ends were 3 bases for V and 6 bases for J; bases not matched to a gene: 7. The entry originates in a study of cytomegalovirus exposure and HLA in healthy donors. The repertoire was sequenced with immunoSEQ multiplex PCR; TCRdb's copy has only in-frame clones and lacks some. The sample consists of some 330,000 clones, 80% to 90% of them appearing once. Specimen: PBMCs. The chain uses TRBV6-1 and TRBJ2-3; 9 nucleotides line up with TRBD1. This clonotype originated in a young woman in good health and CMV-seronegative. For the CDR3, the DNA is TGTGCCAGCAGTGAGGTGACAGGGGGGGGTGATACGCAGTATTTT. Encoded protein: CASSEVTGGGDTQYF.